This is a list of T cell receptor beta chains from one sample in a study of patients and donors after allogeneic stem cell transplantation. TCRdb re-called the RT-PCR reads through MiXCR, storing one row per CDR3 protein. The table records about 230,000 distinct CDR3 sequences, roughly an eighth of them present only once. Source material: blood, either unsorted or a sorted T cell fraction (not recorded which). The receptors originated from a human donor who was either an allogeneic HSCT recipient or a stem cell or donor lymphocyte infusion donor (not recorded which). It is not recorded whose cells these are; they may come from a transplant donor. CDR3s include the opening cysteine and the closing phenylalanine or tryptophan. The D gene is left open where the match is weak. Clone size is stated in some rows and not others, as once, few, many or a class when expanded.

d_call	cdr3_length	v_call	clone_size	j_call	cdr3_aa	cdr3_nt
TRBD2	15	TRBV12-3/TRBV12-4	few	TRBJ2-5	CASSDEREWGETQYF	TGTGCCAGCAGTGACGAGCGGGAGTGGGGAGAGACCCAGTACTTC
TRBD1	18	TRBV4-2	few	TRBJ2-5	CASSQDPGTGEGRRTQYF	TGTGCCAGCAGCCAAGATCCAGGGACAGGGGAGGGGAGAAGGACCCAGTACTTC
-	18	TRBV6-2/TRBV6-3	many	TRBJ2-3	CASSYFFRDPSSTDTQYF	TGTGCCAGCAGTTATTTCTTCCGGGACCCTTCTAGCACAGATACGCAGTATTTT
-	15	TRBV12-3/TRBV12-4	-	TRBJ1-1	CASSQRGLGNTEAFF	TGTGCCAGCAGTCAAAGGGGCCTGGGGAACACTGAAGCTTTCTTT
-	16	TRBV20-1	-	TRBJ1-1	CSARDVGVGMNTEAFF	TGCAGTGCTAGAGACGTCGGGGTGGGGATGAACACTGAAGCTTTCTTT
-	15	TRBV11-2	many	TRBJ2-5	CASSLGGGPQETQYF	TGTGCCAGCAGCTTAGGCGGGGGCCCCCAAGAGACCCAGTACTTC
-	13	TRBV7-2	few	TRBJ2-7	CASSLGNLYEQYF	TGTGCCAGCAGCTTGGGTAACCTCTACGAGCAGTACTTC
-	14	TRBV4-3	few	TRBJ2-7	CASSRGVENYEQYF	TGCGCCAGCAGCCGAGGGGTGGAAAACTACGAGCAGTACTTC
TRBD1	15	TRBV5-6	once	TRBJ2-3	CASSLGQILTDTQYF	TGTGCCAGCAGCCTGGGACAGATACTCACAGATACGCAGTATTTT
-	15	TRBV15	many	TRBJ2-1	CATSRGVVGGNEQFF	TGTGCCACCAGCAGAGGTGTCGTGGGTGGCAATGAGCAGTTCTTC
TRBD2	14	TRBV5-4	many	TRBJ2-3	CASSSAGGTDTQYF	TGTGCCAGCAGCTCAGCGGGGGGCACAGATACGCAGTATTTT
-	14	TRBV29-1	-	TRBJ2-2	CSGGEPGWTGELFF	TGCAGCGGGGGAGAGCCCGGATGGACCGGGGAGCTGTTTTTT
TRBD1	16	TRBV3-1	-	TRBJ1-4	CATAAGGRGLGEKLFF	TGTGCCACCGCAGCGGGCGGCAGGGGGCTAGGTGAAAAACTGTTTTTT
TRBD2	13	TRBV27	-	TRBJ2-1	CASGQREFHEQFF	TGTGCCAGCGGACAGCGGGAGTTTCATGAGCAGTTCTTC
TRBD2	15	TRBV7-8	many	TRBJ2-3	CASSSGLADADTQYF	TGTGCCAGCAGCTCGGGACTAGCGGATGCAGATACGCAGTATTTT
TRBD1	13	TRBV6-1	-	TRBJ1-2	CATSNRGSYGYTF	TGTGCCACCTCAAACAGGGGAAGCTATGGCTACACCTTC
TRBD1	17	TRBV10-1	-	TRBJ2-2	CASSESMGQGNTGELFF	TGCGCCAGCAGTGAGTCGATGGGACAGGGAAACACCGGGGAGCTGTTTTTT
-	14	TRBV27	few	TRBJ2-7	CARYRALSSYEQYF	TGTGCCAGATACAGGGCCTTAAGCTCCTACGAGCAGTACTTC
TRBD1	14	TRBV6-1	few	TRBJ1-2	CASSAGTEFYGYTF	TGTGCCAGCAGTGCCGGGACAGAGTTTTATGGCTACACCTTC
TRBD2	17	TRBV5-1	many	TRBJ2-1	CASSPVRGTSGGHEQFF	TGCGCCAGCAGCCCCGTTCGCGGGACTAGCGGGGGTCATGAGCAGTTCTTC
TRBD1	15	TRBV5-1	many	TRBJ1-2	CASREGTGGPYGYTF	TGCGCCAGCAGAGAAGGGACAGGTGGTCCCTATGGCTACACCTTC
TRBD2	16	TRBV20-1	-	TRBJ2-3	CSASGLAGALPDTQYF	TGCAGTGCTAGTGGACTAGCGGGAGCTCTTCCAGATACGCAGTATTTT
-	12	TRBV28	-	TRBJ1-1	CASSSGGTEAFF	TGTGCCAGCAGTTCGGGGGGCACTGAAGCTTTCTTT
-	13	TRBV6-1	few	TRBJ2-7	CASRRASSYEQYF	TGTGCCAGCCGCCGGGCCTCGTCCTACGAGCAGTACTTC
-	13	TRBV10-3	few	TRBJ1-1	CATTRQGDTEAFF	TGTGCCACTACCCGGCAGGGAGACACTGAAGCTTTCTTT
-	14	TRBV7-9	few	TRBJ2-3	CASSLEGGRGTQYF	TGTGCCAGCAGCTTAGAGGGGGGCCGAGGTACGCAGTATTTT
-	15	TRBV20-1	-	TRBJ2-2	CSAPDLWGNTGELFF	TGCAGTGCTCCTGATTTATGGGGGAACACCGGGGAGCTGTTTTTT
-	10	TRBV20-1	-	TRBJ1-2	CSASYEGYTF	TGCAGTGCTTCATATGAGGGCTACACCTTC
-	15	TRBV20-1	-	TRBJ2-3	CSATNRGGHKDTQYF	TGCAGTGCTACTAACCGGGGAGGCCACAAGGATACGCAGTATTTT
-	15	TRBV29-1	many	TRBJ2-5	CSVDTGMLDAETQYF	TGCAGCGTGGATACAGGGATGCTAGATGCAGAGACCCAGTACTTC
-	12	TRBV30	-	TRBJ1-1	CAWSMENTEAFF	TGTGCCTGGAGTATGGAGAACACTGAAGCTTTCTTT
TRBD2	17	TRBV5-5	-	TRBJ2-1	CASSLEWSGLAPPEQFF	TGTGCCAGCAGCTTGGAGTGGTCTGGACTAGCCCCCCCTGAGCAGTTCTTC
TRBD1	19	TRBV5-6	-	TRBJ1-5	CASSFFGAPGQGANQPQHF	TGTGCCAGCAGCTTTTTCGGAGCGCCGGGACAGGGGGCAAATCAGCCCCAGCATTTT
-	13	TRBV20-1	-	TRBJ1-2	CSARDQGFEGYTF	TGCAGTGCTAGAGATCAGGGGTTTGAGGGCTACACCTTC
-	14	TRBV10-3	-	TRBJ1-6	CAISDEGLELPLHF	TGTGCCATCAGTGACGAAGGGCTCGAACTACCCCTCCACTTT
TRBD1	13	TRBV6-1	few	TRBJ1-3	CASIQTGGNTIYF	TGTGCCAGCATCCAGACAGGGGGAAACACCATATATTTT
TRBD1	14	TRBV7-9	many	TRBJ2-7	CASSLEQGANEQYF	TGTGCCAGCAGCTTAGAACAGGGGGCTAACGAGCAGTACTTC
TRBD1	15	TRBV20-1	-	TRBJ2-7	CSARYRGLYSYEQYF	TGCAGTGCTAGATACAGGGGGCTATACTCCTACGAGCAGTACTTC
-	16	TRBV5-1	few	TRBJ1-2	CASSPGRVQSNYGYTF	TGCGCCAGCAGCCCCGGGAGGGTCCAATCGAACTATGGCTACACCTTC
-	14	TRBV14	-	TRBJ1-6	CASSQEPWNSPLHF	TGTGCCAGCAGCCAAGAGCCATGGAACTCACCCCTCCACTTT